Listed here is a single TCR beta chain. Its target is not known. The record originates from a study of OX40 agonist ivuxolimab in advanced cancers. Looking at the study overall: The dose-escalation cohort was approximately 80% male, with a mean age of approximately 61 years, ranging about 20 to 79. The study reported partial responses in three patients: one hepatocellular carcinoma, two cutaneous melanoma. Study-wide results and caveats: Expanded clones belonging to CD8+ T cells outnumbered, on average, those of CD4+.

The length of the CDR3 is 14 residues. CDR1 and CDR2 (germline): SGHRS, YFSETQ. The V end was cut by 4 bases, the J end by 1 base, with 11 bases between. Individuals having autoimmune disease history or systemic immunosuppression were not enrolled. TCRdb's copy holds only in-frame clones and misses some; the assay was immunoSEQ multiplex PCR. Of approximately 65,000 clones in the sample, around nine tenths were seen once. The chain combines TRBV5-1 with TRBJ1-1; D is perhaps TRBD1 (5 bases). The source is an adult with an advanced solid tumor such as melanoma, head and neck, liver or kidney cancer. The material sequenced was CD4+ or CD8+ T cells sorted from blood, taken in a trial of the OX40 agonist ivuxolimab. CDR3 DNA: TGCGCCAGCAGCGCAAATACAGGGAACACTGAAGCTTTCTTT. Residues: CASSANTGNTEAFF.